Each of the 4 T cell receptor beta chains below was sequenced from the same sample in a study of cytomegalovirus exposure and HLA in healthy donors. With 60 Vbeta and 13 Jbeta primers, the PCR was carried out. The protocol was immunoSEQ multiplex PCR, while the TCRdb copy is restricted to in-frame clones and leaves out a portion. The sample lists 200,000 or so clones, approximately 80% occurring once. Sequencing was performed on PBMCs. The receptors shown here come from a boy aged 2-15 years in good health and CMV-seronegative.

V gene TRBV7-6 combines with J gene TRBJ1-1, with D maybe TRBD1 (6 bases). CDR1 SGHVS and CDR2 FNYEAQ come from the germline V gene. This CDR3 comprises 15 residues. Trimming cost V 0 bases and J 1 base, with 9 bases left between them. The CDR3 DNA follows: TGTGCCAGCAGCTTAGCACAGGGAACGAACACTGAAGCTTTCTTT. This encodes CASSLAQGTNTEAFF.

This chain connects TRBV9 to TRBJ2-3; the D is unclear. V lost 0 bases to trimming and J lost 0 bases, with 14 bases between them. CDR1 and CDR2 (germline): SGDLS, YYNGEE. CDR3 length equals 17 residues. CDR3 DNA sequence: TGTGCCAGCAGCGTAGGTTTGTTCGGTACTAGCACAGATACGCAGTATTTT. Encoded protein: CASSVGLFGTSTDTQYF.

This clone showed up just once. The rearrangement links TRBV5-1 to TRBJ2-1; 7 bases are shared with TRBD1. Germline values: CDR1 SGHRS, CDR2 YFSETQ. Unmatched junction bases numbered 15, after V lost 7 bases and J lost 5 bases. The CDR3 sequence is 16 residues long. Here the CDR3 DNA reads TGCGCCAGCCGAAAGACCGGGACAGAAGGTGACAATGAGCAGTTCTTC. It yields the protein CASRKTGTEGDNEQFF.

This chain connects TRBV11-2 to TRBJ2-1; 8 bases map to TRBD2. The CDR3 spans 16 residues. Germline CDR1 reads SGHAT; CDR2 reads FQNNGV. Trimming cost V 1 base and J 7 bases; bases outside gene matches: 9. The CDR3 is CASSLVSGDRWNEQFF. CDR3 sequence (DNA): TGTGCCAGCAGCTTAGTTAGCGGGGACCGCTGGAATGAGCAGTTCTTC. Filled out from reference TRBV11-2 and TRBJ2-1, the complete variable domain reads EAGVAQSPRYKIIEKRQSVAFWCNPISGHATLYWYQQILGQGPKLLIQFQNNGVVDDSQLPKDRFSAERLKGVDSTLKIQPAKLEDSAVYLCASSLVSGDRWNEQFFGPGTRLTVL.